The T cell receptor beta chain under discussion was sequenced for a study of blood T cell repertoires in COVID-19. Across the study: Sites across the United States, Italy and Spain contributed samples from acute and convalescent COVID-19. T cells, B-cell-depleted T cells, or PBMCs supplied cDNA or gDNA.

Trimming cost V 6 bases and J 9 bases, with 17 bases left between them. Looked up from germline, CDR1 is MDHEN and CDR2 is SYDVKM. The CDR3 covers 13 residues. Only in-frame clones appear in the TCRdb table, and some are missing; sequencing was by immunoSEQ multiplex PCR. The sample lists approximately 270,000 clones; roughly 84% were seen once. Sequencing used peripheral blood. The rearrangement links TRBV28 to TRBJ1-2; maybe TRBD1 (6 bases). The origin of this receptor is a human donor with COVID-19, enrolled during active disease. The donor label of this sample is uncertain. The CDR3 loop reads CASSLQGVESYTF. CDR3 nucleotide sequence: TGTGCCAGCAGCTTACAGGGCGTTGAGAGCTACACCTTC.